This T cell receptor (beta chain) emerged from a study of breast tumors, draining lymph nodes, adjacent tissues. Findings and caveats of the study: Tumors had less TCR diversity than lymph nodes, more than nontumor tissue. Most tumor T cells seemingly derive from lymph node, then expand in tumor. Luminal-like breast cancer showed significantly higher tumor–nontumor repertoire similarity than basal-like. That most tumor T cells come from lymph nodes remained unproven.

Between the trimmed V and J ends, which lost 1 base and 11 bases, there was a span of 18 bases. Germline V gives CDR1 DFQATT, CDR2 SNEGSKA (reference sequence). The CDR3 totals 14 residues. Axillary draining lymph nodes of breast cancer patients supplied the node samples. TCRdb reprocessed the multiplex PCR reads via MiXCR and lists one record per CDR3 protein. The table has over 200,000 distinct CDR3 sequences, less than 40% seen once. Concerning this clonotype: The antigen is not known.

The gene calls are TRBV20-1 and TRBJ1-5; no definite D call. The clonotype originates from a female donor with breast cancer. Some clones in this sample may be carry-over from other donors' samples. The material sequenced was axillary lymph node tissue. For the CDR3, the DNA is TGCAGTGCTAGAGGTCTCCGGAGTCAAGAGACCCAGCATTTT. Its protein is CSARGLRSQETQHF.